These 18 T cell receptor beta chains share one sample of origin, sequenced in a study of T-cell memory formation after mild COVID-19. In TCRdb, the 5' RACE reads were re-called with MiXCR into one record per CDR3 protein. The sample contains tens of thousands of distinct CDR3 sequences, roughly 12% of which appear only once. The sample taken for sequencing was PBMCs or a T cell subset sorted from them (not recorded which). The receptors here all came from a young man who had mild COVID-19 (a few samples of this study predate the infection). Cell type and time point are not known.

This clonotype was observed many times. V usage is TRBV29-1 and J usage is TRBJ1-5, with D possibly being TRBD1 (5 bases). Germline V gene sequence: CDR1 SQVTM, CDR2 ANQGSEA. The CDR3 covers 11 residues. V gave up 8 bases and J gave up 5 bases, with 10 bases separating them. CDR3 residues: CSSGGYQPQHF. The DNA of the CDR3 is TGCAGCTCTGGGGGTTATCAGCCCCAGCATTTT.

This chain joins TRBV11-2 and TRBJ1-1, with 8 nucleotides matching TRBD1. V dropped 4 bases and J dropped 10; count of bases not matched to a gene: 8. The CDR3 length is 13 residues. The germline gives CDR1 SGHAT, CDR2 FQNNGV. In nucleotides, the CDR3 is TGTGCCAGCAGCTCAGGACAGGGTTCGGTAGCTTTCTTT. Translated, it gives CASSSGQGSVAFF.

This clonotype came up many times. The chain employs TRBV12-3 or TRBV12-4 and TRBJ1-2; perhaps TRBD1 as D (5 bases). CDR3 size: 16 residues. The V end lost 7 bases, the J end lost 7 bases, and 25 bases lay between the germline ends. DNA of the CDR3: TGTGCCAGCACCAGGGTCGGGACGGCTCATGAAGGTGGCTACACCTTC. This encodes CASTRVGTAHEGGYTF.

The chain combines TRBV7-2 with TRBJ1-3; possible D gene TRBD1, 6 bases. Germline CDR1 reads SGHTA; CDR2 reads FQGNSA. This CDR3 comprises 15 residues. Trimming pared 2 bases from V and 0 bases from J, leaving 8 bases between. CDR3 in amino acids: CASSLRGISGNTIYF. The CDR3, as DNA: TGTGCCAGCAGCTTAAGGGGGATCTCTGGAAACACCATATATTTT.

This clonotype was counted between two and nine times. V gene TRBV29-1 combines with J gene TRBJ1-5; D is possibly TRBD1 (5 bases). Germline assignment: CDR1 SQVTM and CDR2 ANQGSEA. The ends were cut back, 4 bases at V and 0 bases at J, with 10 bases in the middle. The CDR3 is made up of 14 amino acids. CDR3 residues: CSVVVGDSNQPQHF. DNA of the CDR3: TGCAGCGTTGTGGTAGGGGATAGCAATCAGCCCCAGCATTTT.

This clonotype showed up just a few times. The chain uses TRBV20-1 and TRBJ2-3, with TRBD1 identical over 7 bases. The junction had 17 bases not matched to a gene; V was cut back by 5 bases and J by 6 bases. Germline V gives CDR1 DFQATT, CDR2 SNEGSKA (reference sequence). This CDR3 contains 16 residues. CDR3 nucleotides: TGCAGTGCTCCTCTCAAGACAGGGACCACACAGGATACGCAGTATTTT. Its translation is CSAPLKTGTTQDTQYF.

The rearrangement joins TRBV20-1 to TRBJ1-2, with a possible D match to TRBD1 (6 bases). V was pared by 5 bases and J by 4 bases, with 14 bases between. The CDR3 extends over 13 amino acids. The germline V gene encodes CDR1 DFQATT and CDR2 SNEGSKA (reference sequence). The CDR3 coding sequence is TGCAGTGCTCAGACAGGCCATTTCTATGGCTACACCTTC. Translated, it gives CSAQTGHFYGYTF.

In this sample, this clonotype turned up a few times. CDR3 in DNA: TGTGCCAGCTCACCCCCAACTACCGCAATGTGGGTTGAAGCTTTCTTT. Translated: CASSPPTTAMWVEAFF. The V and J genes are TRBV18 and TRBJ1-1; D is undetermined. Germline-derived CDR1 and CDR2 are KGHSH and LQKENI. The CDR3 loop spans 16 amino acids. The germline V and J ends were trimmed by 3 bases and 7 bases, with 21 bases remaining between them.

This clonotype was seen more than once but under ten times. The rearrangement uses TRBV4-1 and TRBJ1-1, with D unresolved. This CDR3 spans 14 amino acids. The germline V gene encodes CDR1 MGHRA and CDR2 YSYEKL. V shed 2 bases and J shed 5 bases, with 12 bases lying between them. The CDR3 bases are TGCGCCAGCAGCCAAAATTCGGGGATTACTGAAGCTTTCTTT. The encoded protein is CASSQNSGITEAFF.

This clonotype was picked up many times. This CDR3 reads CASSPGGGETQYF. Here the CDR3 DNA reads TGTGCCAGCAGCCCTGGAGGTGGGGAGACCCAGTACTTC. The chain is built from TRBV7-2 and TRBJ2-5, with D tentatively TRBD2 (5 bases). Germline CDR1 reads SGHTA; CDR2 reads FQGNSA. The CDR3 consists of 13 residues. V gave up 5 bases and J gave up 5 bases, with 12 bases separating them.

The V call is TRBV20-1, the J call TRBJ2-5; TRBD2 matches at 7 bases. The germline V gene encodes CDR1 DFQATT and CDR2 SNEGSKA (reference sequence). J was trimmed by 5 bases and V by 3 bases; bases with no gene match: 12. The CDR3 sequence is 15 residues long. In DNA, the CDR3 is TGCAGTGCTAGCGAAAGCGGGGCGTCCTTGGAGACCCAGTACTTC. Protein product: CSASESGASLETQYF.

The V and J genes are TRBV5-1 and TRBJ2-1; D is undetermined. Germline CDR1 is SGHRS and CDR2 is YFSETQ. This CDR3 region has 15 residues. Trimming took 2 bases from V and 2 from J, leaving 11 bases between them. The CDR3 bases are TGCGCCAGCAGCTTTGCGGTGTTGGCCTACAATGAGCAGTTCTTC. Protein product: CASSFAVLAYNEQFF. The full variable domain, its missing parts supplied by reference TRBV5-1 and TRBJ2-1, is KAGVTQTPRYLIKTRGQQVTLSCSPISGHRSVSWYQQTPGQGLQFLFEYFSETQRNKGNFPGRFSGRQFSNSRSEMNVSTLELGDSALYLCASSFAVLAYNEQFFGPGTRLTVL.

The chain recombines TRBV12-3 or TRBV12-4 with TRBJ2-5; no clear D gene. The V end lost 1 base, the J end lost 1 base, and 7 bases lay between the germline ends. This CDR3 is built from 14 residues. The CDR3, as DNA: TGTGCCAGCAGTTTAGTGGGCAGCCAAGAGACCCAGTACTTC. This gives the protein CASSLVGSQETQYF.

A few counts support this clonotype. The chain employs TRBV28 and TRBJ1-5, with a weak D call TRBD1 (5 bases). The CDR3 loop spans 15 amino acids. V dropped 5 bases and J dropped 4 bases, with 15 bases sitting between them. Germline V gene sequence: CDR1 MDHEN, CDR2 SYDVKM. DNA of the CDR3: TGTGCCAGCAGTGATCTAGCTGGGGCGAATCAGCCCCAGCATTTT. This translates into CASSDLAGANQPQHF.

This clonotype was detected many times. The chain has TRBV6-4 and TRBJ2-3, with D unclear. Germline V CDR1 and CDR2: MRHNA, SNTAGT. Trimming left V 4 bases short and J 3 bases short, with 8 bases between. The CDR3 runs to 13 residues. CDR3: CASSGNPTDTQYF. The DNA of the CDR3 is TGTGCCAGCAGTGGGAACCCAACAGATACGCAGTATTTT.

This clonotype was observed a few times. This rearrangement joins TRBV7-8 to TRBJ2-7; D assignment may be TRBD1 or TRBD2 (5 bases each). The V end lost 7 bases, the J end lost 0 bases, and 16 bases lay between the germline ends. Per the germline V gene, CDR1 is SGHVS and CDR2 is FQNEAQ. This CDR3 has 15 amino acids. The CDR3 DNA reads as TGTGCCAGCACCCAACGGCAGGGAGCCTCCTACGAGCAGTACTTC. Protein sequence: CASTQRQGASYEQYF.

The CDR3 sequence is CSVPLIKRGGWYNEQFF. CDR3 DNA: TGCAGTGTCCCCCTAATCAAGCGGGGGGGCTGGTACAATGAGCAGTTCTTC. The V and J genes are TRBV20-1 and TRBJ2-1; TRBD2 matches at 10 bases. Losses at the gene ends were 7 bases for V and 4 bases for J; bases not matched to a gene: 16. The CDR3 spans 17 residues. In germline, CDR1 is DFQATT, CDR2 SNEGSKA (reference sequence).

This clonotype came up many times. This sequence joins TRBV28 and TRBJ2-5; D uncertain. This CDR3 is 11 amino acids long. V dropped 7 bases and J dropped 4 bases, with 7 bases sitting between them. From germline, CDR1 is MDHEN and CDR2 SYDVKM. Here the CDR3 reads CASTLRETQYF. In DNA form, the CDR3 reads TGTGCCAGCACCTTGCGAGAGACCCAGTACTTC.